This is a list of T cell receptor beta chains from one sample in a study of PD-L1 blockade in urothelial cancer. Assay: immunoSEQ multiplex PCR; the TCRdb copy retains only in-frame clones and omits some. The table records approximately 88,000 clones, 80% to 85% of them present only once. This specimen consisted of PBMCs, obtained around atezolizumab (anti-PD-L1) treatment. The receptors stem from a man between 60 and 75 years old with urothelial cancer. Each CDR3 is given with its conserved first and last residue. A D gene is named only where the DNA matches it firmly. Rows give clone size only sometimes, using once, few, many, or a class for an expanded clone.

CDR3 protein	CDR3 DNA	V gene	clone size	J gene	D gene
CASSPNHTSGGKTQYF	TGTGCCAGCAGCCCAAACCATACTAGCGGGGGGAAGACCCAGTACTTC	TRBV7-9	few	TRBJ2-5	TRBD2
CASSLSGGRGTEAFF	TGCGCCAGCAGCTTGTCTGGGGGCAGGGGCACTGAAGCTTTCTTT	TRBV5-1	-	TRBJ1-1	-
CASSVEGQPIYGYTF	TGTGCCAGCAGCGTAGAAGGACAGCCGATTTATGGCTACACCTTC	TRBV9	-	TRBJ1-2	-
CASSPGLAVAYEQYF	TGTGCCAGCAGCCCCGGACTAGCGGTCGCCTACGAGCAGTACTTC	TRBV7-9	once	TRBJ2-7	TRBD2
CASSQEGSGNGGETQYF	TGCGCCAGCAGCCAAGAAGGTAGCGGGAACGGAGGCGAGACCCAGTACTTC	TRBV4-3	-	TRBJ2-5	TRBD2
CASSLAPQGMNTEAFF	TGCGCCAGCAGCTTGGCACCACAGGGGATGAACACTGAAGCTTTCTTT	TRBV5-1	-	TRBJ1-1	TRBD1
CAWSNPRSSYNSPLHF	TGTGCCTGGAGTAATCCTAGGAGCTCCTATAATTCACCCCTCCACTTT	TRBV30	-	TRBJ1-6	-
CASRPGAGGDRDEQFF	TGTGCCAGCAGACCCGGAGCAGGGGGCGATAGGGATGAGCAGTTCTTC	TRBV5-4	once	TRBJ2-1	TRBD1
CASSLQGADTEAFF	TGCGCCAGCAGCTTACAGGGGGCGGACACTGAAGCTTTCTTT	TRBV5-1	-	TRBJ1-1	TRBD1
CASSVERGGSFTGELFF	TGTGCCAGCAGCGTAGAGAGAGGCGGGAGTTTCACCGGGGAGCTGTTTTTT	TRBV9	-	TRBJ2-2	TRBD2
CATSRGDRATYEQYF	TGTGCCACCAGCAGGGGGGACAGGGCGACCTACGAGCAGTACTTC	TRBV15	-	TRBJ2-7	TRBD1
CASSLGGTGGSHEQYF	TGTGCCAGCAGTCTAGGCGGGACAGGGGGCTCCCACGAGCAGTACTTC	TRBV11-2	-	TRBJ2-7	TRBD1
CASSQDRGGTEAFF	TGTGCCAGCAGCCAAGACAGGGGTGGTACTGAAGCTTTCTTT	TRBV4-2	-	TRBJ1-1	-
CASRGAGTYEKLFF	TGTGCCAGTAGGGGGGCAGGGACCTATGAAAAACTGTTTTTT	TRBV19	once	TRBJ1-4	-
CASNLPGQGGHGYTF	TGTGCCAGCAACCTACCGGGACAGGGCGGCCATGGCTACACCTTC	TRBV28	-	TRBJ1-2	TRBD1
CASSMQLAGVTDTQYF	TGTGCCAGCAGCATGCAACTAGCGGGAGTTACAGATACGCAGTATTTT	TRBV9	once	TRBJ2-3	TRBD2
CASSPRPGTVHNEKLFF	TGTGCCAGCAGCCCGCGACCAGGGACAGTCCATAATGAAAAACTGTTTTTT	TRBV7-2	-	TRBJ1-4	TRBD1
CASGLKTGTGGAGEQYF	TGTGCTAGTGGTTTGAAAACCGGGACAGGGGGCGCGGGGGAGCAGTACTTC	TRBV12-5	-	TRBJ2-7	TRBD1
CASSSPGQSSYEQYF	TGTGCCAGCAGTTCACCGGGACAGAGCTCCTACGAGCAGTACTTC	TRBV25-1	-	TRBJ2-7	TRBD1
CASSERENGYTF	TGTGCCAGTAGCGAGAGGGAGAATGGCTACACCTTC	TRBV19	-	TRBJ1-2	-
CATGADRAQSQPQHF	TGTGCCACCGGAGCCGACAGGGCCCAAAGTCAGCCCCAGCATTTT	TRBV10-3	once	TRBJ1-5	TRBD1
CASSLGPLASGYNEQFF	TGTGCCAGCAGCTTAGGACCCCTGGCTAGCGGATACAATGAGCAGTTCTTC	TRBV7-2	-	TRBJ2-1	TRBD2
CASSLEGTGLYEQYF	TGTGCCAGCAGCTTAGAAGGGACAGGGCTCTACGAGCAGTACTTC	TRBV11-2	-	TRBJ2-7	TRBD1
CASLTVGSSNQPQHF	TGTGCCAGCCTTACCGTGGGCAGTAGCAATCAGCCCCAGCATTTT	TRBV19	-	TRBJ1-5	-
CASSPRGSGRPDTQYF	TGCGCCAGCAGCCCTCGGGGTAGCGGGAGACCAGATACGCAGTATTTT	TRBV4-1	-	TRBJ2-3	TRBD2
CASSPSIEGAGAEAFF	TGTGCCAGCTCACCTTCCATAGAGGGAGCGGGGGCTGAAGCTTTCTTT	TRBV18	once	TRBJ1-1	-
CASSPSRGYEQYF	TGTGCCAGTAGTCCTTCAAGGGGATACGAGCAGTACTTC	TRBV19	-	TRBJ2-7	-
CASSRTGTANQPQHF	TGTGCCAGTAGCCGTACCGGGACAGCGAATCAGCCCCAGCATTTT	TRBV19	-	TRBJ1-5	TRBD1
CASRGLAGDTQYF	TGTGCCAGCAGGGGACTAGCAGGGGATACGCAGTATTTT	TRBV7-9	-	TRBJ2-3	TRBD2
CASSMISTGNYGYTF	TGTGCCAGTAGTATGATTTCGACAGGGAACTATGGCTACACCTTC	TRBV19	-	TRBJ1-2	TRBD1
CASSRGLAGVGETQYF	TGTGCCAGCAGCAGGGGACTAGCGGGAGTCGGGGAGACCCAGTACTTC	TRBV5-6	-	TRBJ2-5	TRBD2
CASSPGLAGYEQYF	TGTGCCAGCAGCCCGGGACTAGCTGGCTACGAGCAGTACTTC	TRBV14	-	TRBJ2-7	TRBD2
CASSYSQTGAEYF	TGTGCCAGCAGTTACTCCCAGACAGGGGCCGAGTACTTC	TRBV6-5	-	TRBJ2-5	TRBD1
CASRSQGTNGYTF	TGTGCCAGCAGGTCACAGGGGACCAATGGCTACACCTTC	TRBV6-5	-	TRBJ1-2	TRBD1
CASRETADRTDTQYF	TGCGCCAGCAGGGAGACAGCTGACAGGACAGATACGCAGTATTTT	TRBV5-1	-	TRBJ2-3	-
CASSADGIRGNYGYTF	TGTGCCAGCAGTGCCGACGGCATTCGGGGTAACTATGGCTACACCTTC	TRBV6-1	once	TRBJ1-2	-
CASSPFPGQGGENTIYF	TGCGCCAGCAGTCCATTCCCGGGACAGGGAGGAGAAAACACCATATATTTT	TRBV23-1	once	TRBJ1-3	TRBD1
CASSIGQINTGELFF	TGTGCCAGTAGTATAGGACAGATAAACACCGGGGAGCTGTTTTTT	TRBV19	-	TRBJ2-2	-
CASSEKLLGNQPQHF	TGTGCCAGCAGTGAAAAGCTGTTGGGCAATCAGCCCCAGCATTTT	TRBV2	-	TRBJ1-5	-
CASSYQGDYGYTF	TGTGCCAGTAGTTACCAGGGGGACTATGGCTACACCTTC	TRBV19	once	TRBJ1-2	TRBD1
CAAGSGDRNQPQHF	TGTGCCGCGGGGTCGGGGGATAGGAATCAGCCCCAGCATTTT	TRBV2	few	TRBJ1-5	-
CASSYHHRDRWYGYTF	TGTGCCAGCAGCTATCACCACAGGGACCGCTGGTATGGCTACACCTTC	TRBV7-3	-	TRBJ1-2	-
CASSSYQTGDYGYTF	TGTGCCAGCAGTTCCTACCAGACAGGAGACTATGGCTACACCTTC	TRBV6-5	once	TRBJ1-2	-
CASSLAGGGANEQFF	TGTGCCAGCAGCTTAGCTGGCGGGGGGGCAAATGAGCAGTTCTTC	TRBV7-2	-	TRBJ2-1	TRBD2
CATVVGGAMNTEAFF	TGTGCCACGGTCGTAGGGGGGGCCATGAACACTGAAGCTTTCTTT	TRBV6-5	-	TRBJ1-1	-
CASSLETGDHHEQYF	TGCGCCAGCAGCTTGGAAACAGGGGATCATCACGAGCAGTACTTC	TRBV5-1	-	TRBJ2-7	TRBD1
CASSVGEGGARGYTF	TGTGCCAGCAGCGTAGGGGAAGGGGGCGCGCGAGGCTACACCTTC	TRBV9	-	TRBJ1-2	TRBD1
CASRPPQEGETQYF	TGTGCAAGTCGCCCGCCTCAGGAAGGAGAGACCCAGTACTTC	TRBV12-2	-	TRBJ2-5	-
CASGPGTSGWNTGELFF	TGTGCTAGTGGTCCGGGGACTAGCGGATGGAACACCGGGGAGCTGTTTTTT	TRBV12-5	-	TRBJ2-2	TRBD2
CASSPGSSATNEKLFF	TGTGCCAGCAGCCCGGGTTCGAGTGCAACTAATGAAAAACTGTTTTTT	TRBV5-4	-	TRBJ1-4	-
CASSKQGGAEAFF	TGTGCCAGCAGCAAACAAGGGGGGGCTGAAGCTTTCTTT	TRBV25-1	few	TRBJ1-1	-